Shown below are 32 T cell receptor beta chains from a single sample sequenced in a study of T-cell memory formation after mild COVID-19. TCRdb independently ran MiXCR on the 5' RACE reads; one entry per CDR3 protein. The sample holds roughly 200,000 distinct CDR3 sequences; roughly 17% are singletons and the top ten take approximately 2%. The specimen sequenced was PBMCs or a T cell subset sorted from them (not recorded which). The receptors originated from an adult woman who had mild COVID-19 (a few samples of this study predate the infection). Cell type and time point are not known.

The rearrangement uses TRBV7-2 and TRBJ2-7; no reliable D call. Germline CDR1 and CDR2: SGHTA and FQGNSA. CDR3 length equals 16 residues. Between the trimmed V and J ends, which lost 1 base and 9 bases, there was a span of 22 bases. CDR3 sequence (DNA): TGTGCCAGCAGCTTAGGACCGGAACCCGGAGCCATCGGGCAGTACTTC. Amino acid sequence: CASSLGPEPGAIGQYF.

CDR3 amino acids: CASSLSSGNQPQHF. As DNA, the CDR3 is TGTGCCAGCAGCTTAAGTTCAGGGAATCAGCCCCAGCATTTT. The chain employs TRBV7-2 and TRBJ1-5, with a tentative D call TRBD1 (5 bases). CDR3 length: 14 residues. Germline CDR1 reads SGHTA; CDR2 reads FQGNSA. The V end lost 2 bases, the J end lost 4 bases, and 9 bases lay between the germline ends. The full variable domain, its missing parts supplied by reference TRBV7-2 and TRBJ1-5, is GAGVSQSPSNKVTEKGKDVELRCDPISGHTALYWYRQSLGQGLEFLIYFQGNSAPDKSGLPSDRFSAERTGGSVSTLTIQRTQQEDSAVYLCASSLSSGNQPQHFGDGTRLSIL.

This clonotype was recorded a few times. This chain uses TRBV5-4 with TRBJ2-3, with D unresolved. Trimming took off 6 bases at V and 0 bases at J, with 8 bases between the two ends. Germline values: CDR1 SGHNT, CDR2 YYREEE (reference sequence). The CDR3 is 13 residues long. The CDR3 region is CASKGPSTDTQYF. The CDR3 coding sequence is TGTGCCAGCAAGGGCCCTAGCACAGATACGCAGTATTTT.

This chain links TRBV6-1 with TRBJ1-1; D unresolved. The V gene lost 7 bases and the J gene lost 1 base, with 13 bases spanning the gap. Germline V gene sequence: CDR1 MNHNS, CDR2 SASEGT. CDR3 size: 14 residues. CDR3 protein: CASTTQRGNTEAFF. The CDR3, as DNA: TGTGCCAGCACCACCCAACGGGGGAACACTGAAGCTTTCTTT.

The rearrangement uses TRBV5-1 and TRBJ2-1; perhaps TRBD1 as D (5 bases). V was shortened by 7 bases and J by 1 base, with 12 bases between the two germline ends. The germline V gene encodes CDR1 SGHRS and CDR2 YFSETQ. The CDR3 loop spans 14 amino acids. The DNA of the CDR3 is TGCGCCAGCGGTAGGGGCCTTTCCTACAATGAGCAGTTCTTC. Its translation: CASGRGLSYNEQFF.

This clonotype was found once. One end of the junction is discordant with germline, which a read error may explain. V gene TRBV7-8 combines with J gene TRBJ1-2, with TRBD1 matching over 7 bases. The length of the CDR3 is 15 residues. Germline CDR1 is SGHVS and CDR2 is FQNEAQ. As DNA, the CDR3 is TGTGCCATCAGCTTAGCTCTCGTGAGGGGGCATGGCTACACCTTC. Amino acid sequence: CAISLALVRGHGYTF.

The rearrangement links TRBV12-2 to TRBJ2-4; TRBD1 reflects the table's D call only, with no check against the DNA. TRBV12-2 is described as a pseudogene. The CDR3 sequence is 19 residues long. CDR3 sequence reads: CASRPRPGQKLRAKNIQYF. The CDR3 DNA sequence: TGTGCAAGTCGCCCGCGACCGGGACAGAAGCTCCGAGCCAAAAACATTCAGTACTTC.

The chain recombines TRBV12-3 or TRBV12-4 with TRBJ2-7; D is unresolved. This CDR3 is 13 amino acids long. The V end lost 0 bases, the J end lost 6 bases, and 9 bases lay between the germline ends. The CDR3 coding sequence is TGTGCCAGCAGTTTAGCGGGGTCGGGCGAGCAGTACTTC. Residues: CASSLAGSGEQYF.

The chain uses TRBV4-1 and TRBJ1-5; TRBD1 matches at 8 bases. Per germline, CDR1 MGHRA and CDR2 YSYEKL. Germline trimming cut 3 bases from V and 6 bases from J; bases unmatched to any gene: 7. The CDR3 has 15 amino acids. In DNA form, the CDR3 reads TGCGCCAGCAGCCATACCTGGACAGGGAGTCAGCCCCAGCATTTT. This codes for CASSHTWTGSQPQHF.

The chain links TRBV5-1 to TRBJ2-2; D not resolved. Germline values: CDR1 SGHRS, CDR2 YFSETQ. V was shortened by 3 bases and J by 6 bases, with 12 bases between the two germline ends. This CDR3 spans 14 amino acids. The CDR3 region is CASSSPSSAGELFF. The CDR3 DNA reads TGCGCCAGCAGCTCCCCCTCCTCTGCCGGGGAGCTGTTTTTT.

This chain links TRBV7-8 with TRBJ1-6, with 8 bases identical to TRBD1. The V and J ends lost 6 bases and 10 bases, in that order; junction bases with no gene match: 11. Germline V lookup: CDR1 SGHVS, CDR2 FQNEAQ. The CDR3 runs to 15 residues. The CDR3 nucleotides read TGTGCCAGCAGGAAAACAGGGGGAGGAGAGTCACCCCTCCACTTT. Protein: CASRKTGGGESPLHF. The full variable domain, with the rest looked up from reference TRBV7-8 and TRBJ1-6, is GAGVSQSPRYKVAKRGQDVALRCDPISGHVSLFWYQQALGQGPEFLTYFQNEAQLDKSGLPSDRFFAERPEGSVSTLKIQRTQQEDSAVYLCASRKTGGGESPLHFGNGTRLTVT.

The table lists this clonotype with a few counts. The V call is TRBV24-1, the J call TRBJ2-7; 7 nucleotides match TRBD1. V was pared by 2 bases and J by 7 bases, with 10 bases of the junction left unmatched. Per germline, CDR1 KGHDR and CDR2 SFDVKD. The CDR3 has 15 amino acids. CDR3 loop: CATSDSRGHPGEQYF. The CDR3 DNA reads TGTGCCACCAGTGATTCAAGGGGGCATCCAGGAGAGCAGTACTTC.

This clonotype has just a few counts. The V call is TRBV5-1, the J call TRBJ1-1; the D gene is possibly TRBD1 (5 bases). The CDR3 is 13 residues long. V gave up 4 bases and J gave up 4 bases, with 11 bases separating them. Per the germline V gene, CDR1 is SGHRS and CDR2 is YFSETQ. The CDR3 coding sequence is TGCGCCAGCAGCCGGGACGGGACCACTGAAGCTTTCTTT. Translation gives CASSRDGTTEAFF.

This clonotype showed up many times. This chain joins TRBV7-3 and TRBJ2-2; the D is unclear. Germline CDR1 is SGHTA and CDR2 is FQGTGA. The CDR3 runs to 14 residues. V lost 2 bases, J lost 2 bases, and 6 bases lay in between. CDR3 residues: CASSLSGNTGELFF. CDR3 coding DNA: TGTGCCAGCAGCTTATCCGGAAACACCGGGGAGCTGTTTTTT.

The chain carries TRBV27 and TRBJ2-1; no clear D gene. Per the germline V gene, CDR1 is MNHEY and CDR2 is SMNVEV (reference sequence). This CDR3 has 13 residues. The germline V and J ends were trimmed by 2 bases and 2 bases, with 4 bases remaining between them. CDR3 bases: TGTGCCAGCAGTTTAACCCCCTACAATGAGCAGTTCTTC. Translated: CASSLTPYNEQFF.

The V and J genes are TRBV20-1 and TRBJ2-7, with 7 bases aligning to TRBD2. Germline CDR1 and CDR2: DFQATT and SNEGSKA (reference sequence). J lost 4 bases, V lost 3 bases, and 15 bases had no gene match. The CDR3 length is 16 residues. CDR3 residues: CSASSVRKREVYEQYF. The CDR3 DNA reads TGCAGTGCTAGTTCAGTTCGTAAGCGGGAAGTATACGAGCAGTACTTC.

There are a few counts of this clonotype. The chain couples TRBV6-6 to TRBJ1-2, with 8 bases aligning to TRBD1. Germline CDR1 and CDR2: MNHNY and SVGAGI (reference sequence). This CDR3 contains 14 residues. After removal of 2 bases from V and 5 bases from J, the junction contained 4 bases not matched to a gene. The CDR3 DNA reads as TGTGCCAGCAGTTACGGACAGGGAGGGTATGGCTACACCTTC. This translates into CASSYGQGGYGYTF.

In this sample, this clonotype is medium-sized. The V call is TRBV5-5, the J call TRBJ2-7; D is possibly TRBD1 (7 bases). V lost 4 bases and J lost 6, with 20 bases in between. Germline V gene data show CDR1 as SGHKS and CDR2 as YYEKEE (reference sequence). This CDR3 region has 15 residues. CDR3 region: CASSAITTGRGEQYF. The CDR3 nucleotides are TGTGCCAGCAGCGCGATAACGACAGGGCGGGGCGAGCAGTACTTC.

The chain is built from TRBV27 and TRBJ2-1; TRBD2 matches 9 bases. The trim removed 6 bases at V and 4 bases at J, leaving 7 bases unmatched. The CDR3 is made up of 15 amino acids. Germline-derived CDR1 and CDR2 are MNHEY and SMNVEV (reference sequence). In DNA form, the CDR3 reads TGTGCCAGCAGCCGGGGACTAGCCTATTACAATGAGCAGTTCTTC. Protein product: CASSRGLAYYNEQFF.

The rearrangement joins TRBV5-1 to TRBJ1-6, with a possible D match to TRBD1 (6 bases). Germline V gene data show CDR1 as SGHRS and CDR2 as YFSETQ. The V and J ends lost 4 bases and 10 bases respectively, with 15 bases between them. The CDR3 consists of 14 residues. CDR3 bases: TGCGCCAGCAGCCGGGAGCCAGGGGTGTCACCCCTCCACTTT. Its translation: CASSREPGVSPLHF.

The chain joins TRBV24-1 to TRBJ2-1; 11 nucleotides match TRBD2. The CDR3 runs to 15 residues. Losses at the gene ends were 4 bases for V and 5 bases for J; bases not matched to a gene: 3. In germline, CDR1 is KGHDR, CDR2 SFDVKD. DNA for the CDR3: TGTGCCACCAGTGACGTAGCGGGAGGGAACAATGAGCAGTTCTTC. Amino acids: CATSDVAGGNNEQFF.

The genes are TRBV12-3 or TRBV12-4 and TRBJ2-3; 7 positions match TRBD1. After removal of 6 bases from V and 4 bases from J, the junction contained 4 bases not matched to a gene. The CDR3 runs 13 residues. The CDR3 DNA sequence: TGTGCCAGCAGACCAACAGGGGCAGATACGCAGTATTTT. This sequence encodes CASRPTGADTQYF.

The rearrangement links TRBV19 to TRBJ1-1, with 7 bases fitting TRBD1. This CDR3 contains 16 residues. V trimming: 7 bases; J trimming: 6 bases; junction bases outside the gene matches: 17. CDR1 is LNHDA, CDR2 SQIVND, per germline (reference sequence). The CDR3 sequence is CASTPLWDSGGAEAFF. CDR3 bases: TGTGCCAGTACCCCCCTCTGGGACAGTGGGGGCGCTGAAGCTTTCTTT.

As to this clonotype: This may arise from a read error, as a much more abundant clone is one base away. J is TRBJ2-2 and V is TRBV5-1; TRBD2 might be the D (5 bases). The CDR3 loop spans 14 amino acids. Germline CDR1 reads SGHRS; CDR2 reads YFSETQ. CDR3 in DNA: TGCGCCAGCAGCCCTGGATCCCACACCGGGGAGATGTTTTTT. Protein sequence: CASSPGSHTGEMFF.

The genes are TRBV3-1 and TRBJ2-7; no clear D. Looked up from germline, CDR1 is LGHDT and CDR2 is YNNKEL (reference sequence). Trimming took off 1 base at V and 0 bases at J, with 7 bases between the two ends. CDR3 length: 14 residues. CDR3 sequence: CASSQAWSSYEQYF. The CDR3 DNA sequence: TGTGCCAGCAGCCAAGCATGGAGCTCCTACGAGCAGTACTTC.

The V and J genes are TRBV6-6 and TRBJ2-1, with 11 positions matching TRBD2. This CDR3 contains 15 residues. The V gene end was trimmed by 6 bases and the J gene end by 6 bases; junction bases not matched to a gene: 7. Germline-derived CDR1 and CDR2 are MNHNY and SVGAGI (reference sequence). The CDR3 DNA reads as TGTGCCAGCAGACCCCTAGCGGGAGGCCTCAATGAGCAGTTCTTC. Amino acid sequence: CASRPLAGGLNEQFF.

The J gene is TRBJ2-1, the V gene TRBV5-1, with 10 bases matching TRBD2. This CDR3 contains 16 residues. V gave up 1 base and J gave up 3 bases; unmatched junction bases: 4. In germline, CDR1 is SGHRS, CDR2 YFSETQ. Written as DNA, the CDR3 is TGCGCCAGCAGCTTGTCGTCTAGCGGGGGCTACAATGAGCAGTTCTTC. Its protein product is CASSLSSSGGYNEQFF.

The J gene is TRBJ1-5, the V gene TRBV19, with a weak D call TRBD1 (6 bases). Deletions cut 3 bases from V and 4 bases from J, with 16 bases between. The CDR3 totals 16 residues. The germline CDR1 and CDR2 sequences are LNHDA and SQIVND (reference sequence). For the CDR3, the DNA is TGTGCCAGTAGTATCAATGGGGGGCGACGAAATCAGCCCCAGCATTTT. Protein: CASSINGGRRNQPQHF.

V is TRBV15 and J is TRBJ1-1; D may be TRBD1 (6 bases). Trimming took 0 bases from V and 2 from J, leaving 10 bases between them. In germline, CDR1 is LNHNV, CDR2 YYDKDF (reference sequence). This CDR3 spans 15 amino acids. The CDR3 sequence is CATSRERTVNTEAFF. The CDR3, as DNA: TGTGCCACCAGCAGAGAACGGACAGTTAACACTGAAGCTTTCTTT.

This clonotype came up a few times. The chain carries TRBV3-1 and TRBJ2-5; TRBD2 might be the D (6 bases). CDR1 and CDR2 (germline): LGHDT, YNNKEL (reference sequence). The CDR3 covers 15 residues. V was shortened by 0 bases and J by 3 bases, with 11 bases between the two germline ends. For the CDR3, the DNA is TGTGCCAGCAGCCAAGATCAGGCGGGGAAAGAGACCCAGTACTTC. This sequence encodes CASSQDQAGKETQYF.

This clonotype was seen a handful of times. Just one base apart from a much larger clone, this may be a read error. The V and J genes are TRBV9 and TRBJ2-7; TRBD1 matches 8 bases. CDR1 and CDR2 (germline): SGDLS, YYNGEE. This CDR3 is built from 13 residues. V dropped 3 bases and J dropped 2; count of bases not matched to a gene: 1. The CDR3 region is CASSAQGAYEQYF. The CDR3 nucleotides read TGTGCCAGCAGCGCACAGGGGGCCTACGAGCAGTACTTC.

The V and J genes are TRBV18 and TRBJ1-1; 7 nucleotides agree with TRBD1. Trimming at V came to 3 bases and at J to 2 bases, leaving 3 bases not matched to a gene. This CDR3 region has 14 residues. Germline V CDR1 and CDR2: KGHSH, LQKENI. The CDR3 here is CASSPGTANTEAFF. The CDR3 DNA reads as TGTGCCAGCTCACCGGGGACAGCTAACACTGAAGCTTTCTTT.